This passage covers 29 T cell receptor beta chains from one sample sequenced in a study of identical twins. In TCRdb, the 5' RACE reads were re-called with MiXCR into one record per CDR3 protein. The sample consists of some 590,000 distinct CDR3 sequences, over 8.5% of them appearing once. The sample was also linked to a second study, of yellow fever vaccine responses in identical twins.

The sequenced material came from PBMCs. These receptors all stem from a woman younger than 30 in good health.

This clonotype has at least ten counts. The chain is built from TRBV12-3 or TRBV12-4 and TRBJ2-3, with 8 nucleotides matching TRBD1. V dropped 6 bases and J dropped 2; count of bases not matched to a gene: 4. The CDR3 runs to 14 residues. This chain's CDR3 is CASRRQGSTDTQYF. CDR3 nucleotides: TGTGCCAGCAGACGACAGGGGTCCACAGATACGCAGTATTTT.

This clonotype has a handful of counts. The V call is TRBV20-1, the J call TRBJ1-5; no definite D call. This CDR3 has 12 amino acids. Trimming took off 0 bases at V and 7 bases at J, with 7 bases between the two ends. The germline V gene encodes CDR1 DFQATT and CDR2 SNEGSKA (reference sequence). CDR3 in amino acids: CSARDGVQPQHF. The CDR3 DNA reads TGCAGTGCTAGAGATGGTGTCCAGCCCCAGCATTTT.

This clonotype has ten or more counts. This sequence joins TRBV6-4 and TRBJ2-7; 8 bases match TRBD2. Germline lookup yields CDR1 MRHNA and CDR2 SNTAGT. Trimming removed 8 bases from V and 6 bases from J; junction bases left unmatched: 9. This CDR3 is built from 13 residues. The CDR3 coding sequence is TGTGCCAGCCCCGAGGGGACTAGAGGCGAGCAGTACTTC. Its translation: CASPEGTRGEQYF.

At least ten counts were recorded for this clonotype. The rearrangement joins TRBV20-1 to TRBJ2-7, with 7 bases lining up with TRBD2. J lost 4 bases, V lost 0 bases, and 9 bases had no gene match. Germline V gene data show CDR1 as DFQATT and CDR2 as SNEGSKA (reference sequence). The CDR3 spans 15 residues. The DNA of the CDR3 is TGCAGTGCTAGAGATCCTCAGCGGGGTATTTACGAGCAGTACTTC. Encoded protein: CSARDPQRGIYEQYF.

This clonotype was observed many times. V gene TRBV4-2 combines with J gene TRBJ2-5; D is possibly TRBD2 (6 bases). The V and J ends lost 2 bases and 5 bases respectively, with 24 bases between them. The CDR3 is 18 residues long. CDR1 is LGHNA, CDR2 YNFKEQ, per germline. The CDR3 sequence: CASSQSTFAGRYMETQYF. The CDR3 coding sequence is TGTGCCAGCAGCCAATCCACTTTCGCGGGACGCTACATGGAGACCCAGTACTTC.

This clonotype has ten or more counts. The chain has TRBV6-5 and TRBJ2-7; 7 nucleotides agree with TRBD2. J gave up 1 base and V 2 bases, and 2 bases lay outside the gene matches. The CDR3 has 14 residues. Germline V gives CDR1 MNHEY, CDR2 SVGAGI. Here the CDR3 DNA reads TGTGCCAGCAGTTACCGGCGGGGGTCCTACGAGCAGTACTTC. This translates into CASSYRRGSYEQYF.

This clonotype was detected ten times or more. V usage is TRBV5-1 and J usage is TRBJ2-1, with D hard to call. CDR3 length: 16 residues. The germline V and J ends were trimmed by 0 bases and 5 bases, with 15 bases remaining between them. Germline V lookup: CDR1 SGHRS, CDR2 YFSETQ. The CDR3 here is CASSLGTSGINNEQFF. The CDR3 nucleotides are TGCGCCAGCAGCTTGGGGACCTCAGGTATCAACAATGAGCAGTTCTTC.

Worth noting for this clonotype: The final CDR3 position lacks the conserved phenylalanine or tryptophan, pointing to a likely read error. It is unclear where the CDR3 begins or ends on the DNA, so no DNA is shown, and the CDR3 is as TCRdb lists it. J is TRBJ2-7 and V is TRBV5-1. The CDR3 spans 8 residues, counting both ends. CDR1 and CDR2 from the germline V gene are SGHRS and YFSETQ. The CDR3 loop is CASSPSFL.

Many counts were recorded for this clonotype. The chain uses TRBV5-1 and TRBJ1-4; D may be TRBD1 (5 bases). This CDR3 region has 15 residues. The V end was cut by 0 bases, the J end by 3 bases, with 9 bases between. Germline CDR1 and CDR2: SGHRS and YFSETQ. As DNA, the CDR3 is TGCGCCAGCAGCTTGGAAGGGGTTCCTAATGAAAAACTGTTTTTT. Its protein is CASSLEGVPNEKLFF. Supplemented by reference TRBV5-1 and TRBJ1-4, the full variable domain reads KAGVTQTPRYLIKTRGQQVTLSCSPISGHRSVSWYQQTPGQGLQFLFEYFSETQRNKGNFPGRFSGRQFSNSRSEMNVSTLELGDSALYLCASSLEGVPNEKLFFGSGTQLSVL.

This clonotype was detected a few times. The V gene is TRBV6-5, the J gene TRBJ2-3; D might be TRBD1 or TRBD2, each matching 6 bases. CDR1 and CDR2 from the germline V gene are MNHEY and SVGAGI. This CDR3 spans 16 amino acids. Trimming took 6 bases from V and 0 from J, leaving 16 bases between them. CDR3 coding DNA: TGTGCCAGCAGCTACGCCGGGGGCCCGAGCACAGATACGCAGTATTTT. The encoded protein is CASSYAGGPSTDTQYF.

The genes are TRBV4-2 and TRBJ2-5; either TRBD1 or TRBD2 may supply D (5 bases each). Germline lookup yields CDR1 LGHNA and CDR2 YNFKEQ. The CDR3 is 16 residues long. Trimming took off 5 bases at V and 5 bases at J, with 21 bases between the two ends. CDR3 sequence reads: CASSVRGQAPRETQYF. In nucleotides, the CDR3 is TGTGCCAGCAGCGTCCGGGGCCAGGCCCCCCGGGAGACCCAGTACTTC.

This clonotype has a count of ten or more. This rearrangement joins TRBV4-3 to TRBJ2-7, with D uncertain. V shed 0 bases and J shed 0 bases, with 6 bases lying between them. Germline V gene lookup returns CDR1 LGHNA and CDR2 YSLEER. The CDR3 length is 14 residues. This chain's CDR3 is CASSQEHFSYEQYF. For the CDR3, the DNA is TGCGCCAGCAGCCAAGAACACTTCTCCTACGAGCAGTACTTC.

This clonotype was counted many times. The rearrangement links TRBV4-3 to TRBJ2-7, with 10 positions matching TRBD2. V trimming: 0 bases; J trimming: 6 bases; junction bases outside the gene matches: 5. Per germline, CDR1 LGHNA and CDR2 YSLEER. This CDR3 has 15 amino acids. CDR3 loop: CASSQDLAGVSEQYF. CDR3 DNA sequence: TGCGCCAGCAGCCAAGACCTAGCGGGAGTCTCCGAGCAGTACTTC.

The chain recombines TRBV5-1 with TRBJ2-5; D not resolved. The V gene lost 4 bases and the J gene lost 1 base, with 14 bases spanning the gap. The CDR3 is made up of 15 amino acids. Per the germline V gene, CDR1 is SGHRS and CDR2 is YFSETQ. CDR3 DNA sequence: TGCGCCAGCAGCCTGGAAAGTGGCGGCCAAGAGACCCAGTACTTC. It encodes CASSLESGGQETQYF.

The V and J genes are TRBV13 and TRBJ2-3; D may be TRBD2 (5 bases). Deletions cut 10 bases from V and 0 bases from J, with 14 bases between. The CDR3 contains 14 residues. Germline CDR1 reads PRHDT; CDR2 reads FYEKMQ (reference sequence). CDR3 loop: CAKTSGASTDTQYF. CDR3 DNA sequence: TGTGCCAAGACAAGCGGAGCTAGCACAGATACGCAGTATTTT. The full variable domain, completed using reference TRBV13 and TRBJ2-3, is AAGVIQSPRHLIKEKRETATLKCYPIPRHDTVYWYQQGPGQDPQFLISFYEKMQSDKGSIPDRFSAQQFSDYHSELNMSSLELGDSALYFCAKTSGASTDTQYFGPGTRLTVL.

This chain links TRBV7-2 with TRBJ2-5, with a tentative D call TRBD1 (7 bases). The CDR3 totals 14 residues. The germline V gene encodes CDR1 SGHTA and CDR2 FQGNSA. The V end lost 6 bases, the J end lost 0 bases, and 11 bases lay between the germline ends. The CDR3, as DNA: TGTGCCAGCAGACCAGGGGGGTACCAAGAGACCCAGTACTTC. As protein: CASRPGGYQETQYF.

The V and J genes are TRBV6-2 or TRBV6-3 and TRBJ1-5, with 8 bases that match TRBD1. The germline gives CDR1 MNHEY, CDR2 SVGEGT. CDR3 length equals 13 residues. Trimming took 10 bases from V and 6 from J; bases not matched to a gene: 8. The CDR3 nucleotides are TGTGCCATCTCCACAGGGGGTAGTCAGCCCCAGCATTTT. Translated, it gives CAISTGGSQPQHF.

This clonotype was observed a few times. Written as DNA, the CDR3 is TGTGCCAGCAGCCAATCAGCTAGCCGGAATGAGCAGTTCTTC. Amino acids: CASSQSASRNEQFF. This chain connects TRBV3-1 to TRBJ2-1; TRBD2 is a possible D gene (5 bases). The germline V gene encodes CDR1 LGHDT and CDR2 YNNKEL (reference sequence). V gave up 2 bases and J gave up 7 bases, with 12 bases separating them. This CDR3 region has 14 residues.

This chain links TRBV29-1 with TRBJ2-5, with D perhaps assigned TRBD1 or TRBD2 (5 bases each). Trimming removed 3 bases from V and 5 bases from J, with 13 bases in between. This CDR3 comprises 13 residues. Germline V gene lookup returns CDR1 SQVTM and CDR2 ANQGSEA. CDR3 coding DNA: TGCAGCGTTGAGACCGGGGCAGAGGAGACCCAGTACTTC. Its translation: CSVETGAEETQYF.

This clonotype has only a few counts. The rearrangement uses TRBV7-8 and TRBJ2-1, with 15 nucleotides matching TRBD2. The CDR3 contains 17 residues. The V and J ends lost 2 bases and 10 bases, in that order; junction bases with no gene match: 9. Germline V gives CDR1 SGHVS, CDR2 FQNEAQ. The CDR3 coding sequence is TGTGCCAGCAGCTTATGGGGACTAGCGGGAGGCAATCCGGAGCAGTTCTTC. Its protein product is CASSLWGLAGGNPEQFF.

This clonotype turned up a few times. J is TRBJ2-2 and V is TRBV20-1, with D possibly being TRBD1 (5 bases). This CDR3 has 16 residues. Trimming shortened V by 2 bases and J by 4 bases, and 17 bases separated the two germline ends. CDR1 is DFQATT, CDR2 SNEGSKA, per germline (reference sequence). CDR3 nucleotides: TGCAGTGCTAGATCTTTCGAACAGGAGATCACCGGGGAGCTGTTTTTT. It encodes CSARSFEQEITGELFF.

The chain joins TRBV20-1 to TRBJ2-2; TRBD2 aligns across 9 bases. The CDR3 is made up of 16 amino acids. Germline V gene sequence: CDR1 DFQATT, CDR2 SNEGSKA (reference sequence). CDR3 in DNA: TGCTGTGTTACAGGGGCCCTAGCGGGGACCACCGGGGAGCTGTTTTTT. Protein sequence: CCVTGALAGTTGELFF.

Of note for this clonotype: A read error may account for a junction end that differs from germline. CDR3 in amino acids: CASSYTTSYNVQFF. In DNA form, the CDR3 reads TGTGCCAGCAGCTACACAACCTCCTACAATGTGCAGTTCTTC. This sequence joins TRBV7-2 and TRBJ2-1; no reliable D call. Germline values: CDR1 SGHTA, CDR2 FQGNSA. This CDR3 has 14 residues.

The CDR3 spells CASSLYGGSHYEQYF. The CDR3 DNA follows: TGCGCCAGCAGCTTGTATGGGGGGAGTCACTACGAGCAGTACTTC. This chain connects TRBV5-1 to TRBJ2-7, with TRBD2 as a possible D gene (6 bases). The CDR3 runs 15 residues. V was cut by 1 base and J by 3 bases, with 14 bases left in between. Germline V lookup: CDR1 SGHRS, CDR2 YFSETQ.

This clonotype was observed at least ten times. CDR3 nucleotide sequence: TGTGCCAGCAGCTTGCTCGGGAGTCGGGAGCAGTTCTTC. It translates to CASSLLGSREQFF. The genes are TRBV5-5 and TRBJ2-1, with D tentatively TRBD2 (6 bases). V lost 1 base and J lost 10, with 12 bases in between. Looked up from germline, CDR1 is SGHKS and CDR2 is YYEKEE (reference sequence). The CDR3 is 13 amino acids.

This clonotype was detected many times. V usage is TRBV11-2 and J usage is TRBJ2-7, with no clear D. The CDR3 extends over 14 amino acids. Trimming cost V 2 bases and J 2 bases, with 10 bases left between them. Germline V gene lookup returns CDR1 SGHAT and CDR2 FQNNGV. The CDR3 DNA reads as TGTGCCAGCAGCTTACCAAAGGGAACCTACGAGCAGTACTTC. Protein: CASSLPKGTYEQYF.

This clonotype showed up many times. One end of the junction fails to match germline, which may point to a read error. The chain has TRBV7-7 and TRBJ2-1; D ambiguous. Germline loops: CDR1 SSHAT, CDR2 FNYEAQ (reference sequence). This CDR3 region has 13 residues. Here the CDR3 reads CASSLTPLNEQFF. The CDR3, as DNA: TGTGCTAGCAGCTTAACCCCCTTGAATGAGCAGTTCTTC.

This clonotype was found a few times. V is TRBV7-2 and J is TRBJ2-3; 7 bases align to TRBD1. The J segment lost 6 bases and the V segment lost 4 bases, leaving 10 bases of the junction unmatched. There are 15 residues in the CDR3. Germline values: CDR1 SGHTA, CDR2 FQGNSA. The CDR3, as DNA: TGTGCCAGCAGCTCCCCGGGACAGCCCCCGGATACGCAGTATTTT. Its protein product is CASSSPGQPPDTQYF.

This clonotype came up many times. V is TRBV20-1 and J is TRBJ2-7; D is unclear. Germline V gene lookup returns CDR1 DFQATT and CDR2 SNEGSKA (reference sequence). Trimming removed 5 bases at V and 0 bases at J, with 17 bases between. CDR3 length: 15 amino acids. CDR3 region: CSASGRSGDSYEQYF. The CDR3 DNA follows: TGCAGTGCTTCCGGCAGGTCAGGAGACTCCTACGAGCAGTACTTC.